These 31 T cell receptor beta chains share one sample of origin, sequenced in a study of OX40 agonist ivuxolimab in advanced cancers. Sequencing used immunoSEQ multiplex PCR; TCRdb keeps in-frame clones, though not all of them. The data contain tens of thousands of clones, 85% to 90% of them singletons. The specimen comprised CD4+ or CD8+ T cells sorted from blood, sampled in a trial of the OX40 agonist ivuxolimab. The receptors originated from an adult with an advanced solid tumor such as melanoma, head and neck, liver or kidney cancer.

The V call is TRBV5-1, the J call TRBJ1-2; D gene uncertain. The CDR3 totals 14 residues. V was shortened by 6 bases and J by 8 bases, with 20 bases between the two germline ends. The germline V gene encodes CDR1 SGHRS and CDR2 YFSETQ. This chain's CDR3 is CASMSDDARRGYTF. The CDR3, as DNA: TGCGCCAGCATGTCGGACGACGCCCGGCGGGGCTACACCTTC.

This clone came up a few times. This chain connects TRBV5-1 to TRBJ2-2; the D gene is possibly TRBD2 (6 bases). The CDR3 is made up of 15 amino acids. Trimming took 2 bases from V and 7 from J, leaving 15 bases between them. Germline CDR1 is SGHRS and CDR2 is YFSETQ. CDR3: CASSLEGTPIGELFF. In DNA form, the CDR3 reads TGCGCCAGCAGCTTAGAGGGGACTCCCATCGGGGAGCTGTTTTTT.

The gene calls are TRBV6-5 and TRBJ2-7, with no clear D. The CDR3 is made up of 12 amino acids. Trimming shortened V by 7 bases and J by 5 bases, and 12 bases separated the two germline ends. CDR1 and CDR2 (germline): MNHEY, SVGAGI. CDR3 loop: CASTSRLDEQYF. CDR3 sequence (DNA): TGTGCCAGCACGAGCAGGCTGGACGAGCAGTACTTC.

The chain carries TRBV6-5 and TRBJ2-2, with D possibly matching TRBD2 (5 bases). Germline V gene data show CDR1 as MNHEY and CDR2 as SVGAGI. The CDR3 sequence is 16 residues long. The V gene lost 2 bases and the J gene lost 8 bases, with 18 bases spanning the gap. The DNA of the CDR3 is TGTGCCAGCAGTTACACAAAACTACTAGGGCCTGGGGAGCTGTTTTTT. Translation: CASSYTKLLGPGELFF.

The chain couples TRBV4-1 to TRBJ2-3; 9 positions match TRBD2. Trimming took 0 bases from V and 1 from J; bases not matched to a gene: 2. Germline CDR1 reads MGHRA; CDR2 reads YSYEKL. This CDR3 has 16 residues. The DNA for the CDR3 is TGCGCCAGCAGCCAAGATAGGACTAGCGGCACAGATACGCAGTATTTT. Protein sequence: CASSQDRTSGTDTQYF.

This chain joins TRBV7-9 and TRBJ1-1, with D possibly TRBD1 on 6 matching bases. V was shortened by 3 bases and J by 4 bases, with 9 bases between the two germline ends. This CDR3 spans 13 amino acids. The germline gives CDR1 SEHNR, CDR2 FQNEAQ (reference sequence). The CDR3 DNA is TGTGCCAGCAGCTTCCAGGGGTCCACTGAAGCTTTCTTT. Its protein is CASSFQGSTEAFF.

The chain has TRBV28 and TRBJ2-1, with 8 bases aligning to TRBD2. The V segment lost 2 bases and the J segment 6 bases; nucleotides outside the gene matches: 6. The CDR3 totals 15 residues. Germline-derived CDR1 and CDR2 are MDHEN and SYDVKM. CDR3 loop: CASSLPIGLANEQFF. The CDR3 DNA sequence: TGTGCCAGCAGTTTACCGATCGGACTAGCCAATGAGCAGTTCTTC.

The chain carries TRBV7-8 and TRBJ2-5; D call uncertain. Germline V lookup: CDR1 SGHVS, CDR2 FQNEAQ. CDR3 size: 16 residues. Trimming removed 0 bases from V and 1 base from J, with 12 bases in between. The CDR3 protein is CASSLATARSQETQYF. DNA for the CDR3: TGTGCCAGCAGCTTAGCCACAGCAAGGAGCCAAGAGACCCAGTACTTC. Full variable domain (outside the CDR3, taken from reference TRBV7-8 and TRBJ2-5): GAGVSQSPRYKVAKRGQDVALRCDPISGHVSLFWYQQALGQGPEFLTYFQNEAQLDKSGLPSDRFFAERPEGSVSTLKIQRTQQEDSAVYLCASSLATARSQETQYFGPGTRLLVL.

CDR3 sequence reads: CASSQLDSRTDTQYF. CDR3 DNA: TGCGCCAGCAGCCAACTTGACAGCCGCACAGATACGCAGTATTTT. The chain joins TRBV4-3 to TRBJ2-3; D perhaps matches TRBD1 (5 bases). Germline V CDR1 and CDR2: LGHNA, YSLEER. This CDR3 has 15 amino acids. The V gene lost 2 bases and the J gene lost 1 base, with 10 bases spanning the gap.

The chain links TRBV14 to TRBJ2-5; a weak D match, TRBD2 (7 bases). This CDR3 is 16 amino acids long. V dropped 0 bases and J dropped 4 bases, with 15 bases sitting between them. CDR1 and CDR2 (germline): SGHDN, FVKESK. The CDR3 sequence: CASSQDYREGIETQYF. CDR3 sequence (DNA): TGTGCCAGCAGCCAAGATTACAGGGAGGGTATAGAGACCCAGTACTTC.

The chain combines TRBV27 with TRBJ2-7, with TRBD1 identical over 8 bases. CDR3 length equals 15 residues. With 5 bases clipped from V and 4 bases from J, the junction kept 10 bases outside the gene matches. From germline, CDR1 is MNHEY and CDR2 SMNVEV (reference sequence). The CDR3 protein is CASSMQGAAPYEQYF. The CDR3 DNA reads as TGTGCCAGCAGTATGCAGGGGGCTGCCCCTTACGAGCAGTACTTC.

The J gene is TRBJ1-5, the V gene TRBV6-1; 7 nucleotides match TRBD1. Germline-derived CDR1 and CDR2 are MNHNS and SASEGT. The CDR3 is 18 residues long. J lost 0 bases, V lost 0 bases, and 8 bases had no gene match. The CDR3 DNA is TGTGCCAGCAGTGAAGCGGACAGGTTATACTATAGCAATCAGCCCCAGCATTTT. This gives the protein CASSEADRLYYSNQPQHF.

The rearrangement uses TRBV5-4 and TRBJ1-5; 7 bases are shared with TRBD1. This CDR3 comprises 14 residues. CDR1 is SGHNT, CDR2 YYREEE, per germline (reference sequence). Trimming removed 0 bases from V and 6 bases from J; junction bases left unmatched: 3. The CDR3 reads CASSLEGAGQPQHF. CDR3 in DNA: TGTGCCAGCAGCTTGGAGGGGGCTGGTCAGCCCCAGCATTTT.

The chain carries TRBV5-5 and TRBJ1-1; 9 bases map to TRBD1. The V and J ends lost 5 bases and 4 bases, in that order; junction bases with no gene match: 9. This CDR3 is built from 15 residues. Germline CDR1 reads SGHKS; CDR2 reads YYEKEE (reference sequence). DNA for the CDR3: TGTGCCAGCAGGAACGGACAGGGGACGGTCACTGAAGCTTTCTTT. Translating gives CASRNGQGTVTEAFF. Filled out from reference TRBV5-5 and TRBJ1-1, the complete variable domain reads DAGVTQSPTHLIKTRGQQVTLRCSPISGHKSVSWYQQVLGQGPQFIFQYYEKEERGRGNFPDRFSARQFPNYSSELNVNALLLGDSALYLCASRNGQGTVTEAFFGQGTRLTVV.

The chain combines TRBV6-1 with TRBJ2-5; D gene unclear. The CDR3 is made up of 14 amino acids. The germline V gene encodes CDR1 MNHNS and CDR2 SASEGT. V was trimmed by 8 bases and J by 5 bases, leaving 18 bases between them. The CDR3 loop is CASEVIRTGETQYF. The CDR3 DNA reads TGTGCCAGCGAGGTGATCCGGACCGGGGAGACCCAGTACTTC.

This rearrangement joins TRBV7-9 to TRBJ1-2, with 7 bases aligning to TRBD1. V trimming: 5 bases; J trimming: 5 bases; junction bases outside the gene matches: 11. CDR1 and CDR2 (germline): SEHNR, FQNEAQ (reference sequence). The CDR3 extends over 15 amino acids. CDR3 coding DNA: TGTGCCAGCAGCCCCCGAACGACAGGGCCGTATGGCTACACCTTC. Encoded protein: CASSPRTTGPYGYTF.

J is TRBJ2-7 and V is TRBV7-6; 7 bases are a match to TRBD2. Germline lookup yields CDR1 SGHVS and CDR2 FNYEAQ. Trimming took 3 bases from V and 1 from J; bases not matched to a gene: 15. This CDR3 has 18 amino acids. The CDR3 loop reads CASSLGGGGSAFSYEQYF. DNA of the CDR3: TGTGCCAGCAGCTTGGGAGGTGGCGGGAGCGCATTTTCCTACGAGCAGTACTTC.

The chain links TRBV7-2 to TRBJ1-2; no clear D. There are 12 residues in the CDR3. Germline CDR1 and CDR2: SGHTA and FQGNSA. Trimming pared 1 base from V and 7 bases from J, leaving 7 bases between. CDR3 in amino acids: CASSLVTSGYTF. The CDR3 nucleotides read TGTGCCAGCAGCTTAGTAACCAGTGGCTACACCTTC.

This clone has just one count. The genes are TRBV7-9 and TRBJ2-3; TRBD2 agrees at 7 bases. Unmatched junction bases numbered 13, after V lost 2 bases and J lost 5 bases. This CDR3 contains 17 residues. Germline V lookup: CDR1 SEHNR, CDR2 FQNEAQ (reference sequence). CDR3 region: CASSLRGAGVNKDTQYF. Written as DNA, the CDR3 is TGTGCCAGCAGCTTACGAGGGGCGGGAGTAAATAAAGATACGCAGTATTTT.

This sequence joins TRBV6-6 and TRBJ1-4, with 9 nucleotides matching TRBD1. The CDR3 covers 16 residues. V lost 7 bases and J lost 6; bases outside the gene matches: 12. Germline values: CDR1 MNHNY, CDR2 SVGAGI (reference sequence). CDR3 in DNA: TGTGCCAGCACTCCTCCTCCGGGACAGGGTGATGAAAAACTGTTTTTT. It is translated as CASTPPPGQGDEKLFF.

V is TRBV10-2 and J is TRBJ2-1, with 16 bases aligning to TRBD2. CDR3 length equals 14 residues. Trimming at V came to 6 bases and at J to 8 bases, leaving 1 base not matched to a gene. CDR1 WSHSY and CDR2 SAAADI come from the germline V gene. Here the CDR3 reads CASRGLAGGDEQFF. CDR3 DNA: TGCGCCAGCAGGGGACTAGCGGGAGGGGATGAGCAGTTCTTC.

The chain carries TRBV11-3 and TRBJ2-1; D remains ambiguous. This CDR3 spans 15 amino acids. CDR1 is SGHNT and CDR2 is YENEEA in the germline V gene. The V end was cut by 3 bases, the J end by 3 bases, with 12 bases between. The CDR3 region has the DNA TGTGCCAGCAGCTTTACAGTCGCTTACTACAATGAGCAGTTCTTC. Protein: CASSFTVAYYNEQFF.

CDR3 sequence reads: CASSLKLGQDTEAFF. Here the CDR3 DNA reads TGTGCCAGCAGCTTAAAATTGGGGCAGGACACTGAAGCTTTCTTT. The rearrangement links TRBV7-3 to TRBJ1-1; D might be TRBD1 (5 bases). The CDR3 has 15 residues. Germline CDR1 is SGHTA and CDR2 is FQGTGA. Trimming shortened V by 1 base and J by 3 bases, and 12 bases separated the two germline ends. Supplemented by reference TRBV7-3 and TRBJ1-1, the full variable domain reads GAGVSQTPSNKVTEKGKYVELRCDPISGHTALYWYRQSLGQGPEFLIYFQGTGAADDSGLPNDRFFAVRPEGSVSTLKIQRTERGDSAVYLCASSLKLGQDTEAFFGQGTRLTVV.

V usage is TRBV7-3 and J usage is TRBJ2-2; D not certain. Trimming left V 4 bases short and J 3 bases short, with 9 bases between. There are 14 residues in the CDR3. CDR1 is SGHTA and CDR2 is FQGTGA in the germline V gene. The CDR3: CASSSHVDTGELFF. DNA of the CDR3: TGTGCCAGCAGCTCCCACGTTGACACCGGGGAGCTGTTTTTT. The full variable domain, with the rest looked up from reference TRBV7-3 and TRBJ2-2, is GAGVSQTPSNKVTEKGKYVELRCDPISGHTALYWYRQSLGQGPEFLIYFQGTGAADDSGLPNDRFFAVRPEGSVSTLKIQRTERGDSAVYLCASSSHVDTGELFFGEGSRLTVL.

The V and J genes are TRBV7-2 and TRBJ1-2; 8 bases map to TRBD1. V trimming: 0 bases; J trimming: 6 bases; junction bases outside the gene matches: 9. Germline V lookup: CDR1 SGHTA, CDR2 FQGNSA. The CDR3 loop spans 16 amino acids. CDR3 region: CASSLALGQGFNGYTF. DNA of the CDR3: TGTGCCAGCAGCTTAGCTCTTGGACAGGGTTTTAATGGCTACACCTTC.

This chain uses TRBV27 with TRBJ2-5, with a weak D call TRBD2 (5 bases). Deletions cut 3 bases from V and 2 bases from J, with 10 bases between. Germline V gene lookup returns CDR1 MNHEY and CDR2 SMNVEV (reference sequence). CDR3 length: 14 residues. CDR3 in amino acids: CASSFDSGQETQYF. The CDR3 DNA follows: TGTGCCAGCAGTTTCGACTCGGGGCAAGAGACCCAGTACTTC.

The DNA for the CDR3 is TGTGCCATCGGGAAAGACGGGACAGGGGGATCTGAAGCTTTCTTT. It specifies CAIGKDGTGGSEAFF. The chain is built from TRBV10-3 and TRBJ1-1, with TRBD1 matching 11 bases. Losses at the gene ends were 8 bases for V and 6 bases for J; bases not matched to a gene: 11. There are 15 residues in the CDR3. Germline-derived CDR1 and CDR2 are ENHRY and SYGVKD.

For this clone: Other DNA sequences of this sample code for an identical CDR3. The chain has TRBV18 and TRBJ2-3, with D hard to call. This CDR3 comprises 13 residues. Per the germline V gene, CDR1 is KGHSH and CDR2 is LQKENI. Trimming shortened V by 3 bases and J by 1 base, and 5 bases separated the two germline ends. CDR3 sequence: CASSPRGTDTQYF. The CDR3 nucleotides read TGTGCCAGCTCACCCCGCGGCACAGATACGCAGTATTTT.

The chain recombines TRBV6-5 with TRBJ2-4; TRBD2 is a possible D gene (6 bases). The length of the CDR3 is 15 residues. Trimming cost V 0 bases and J 3 bases, with 9 bases left between them. The germline V gene has CDR1 MNHEY and CDR2 SVGAGI. The CDR3 DNA reads as TGTGCCAGCAGTTACTCGCGGGGCGGCAAAAACATTCAGTACTTC. Its protein product is CASSYSRGGKNIQYF.

This clone was detected once. The chain uses TRBV6-5 and TRBJ1-4; no clear D. The germline V gene encodes CDR1 MNHEY and CDR2 SVGAGI. Trimming left V 5 bases short and J 7 bases short, with 11 bases between. The CDR3 runs 13 residues. The CDR3 DNA reads as TGTGCCAGCAGTGAATTTGCAGTTGAAAAACTGTTTTTT. Its translation is CASSEFAVEKLFF.

The V call is TRBV28, the J call TRBJ1-4; D ambiguous. The CDR3 has 11 residues. Germline lookup yields CDR1 MDHEN and CDR2 SYDVKM. Trimming stripped 3 bases from V and 5 bases from J, with 1 base between. The CDR3 coding sequence is TGTGCCAGCAGTTTGAATGAAAAACTGTTTTTT. It translates to CASSLNEKLFF.